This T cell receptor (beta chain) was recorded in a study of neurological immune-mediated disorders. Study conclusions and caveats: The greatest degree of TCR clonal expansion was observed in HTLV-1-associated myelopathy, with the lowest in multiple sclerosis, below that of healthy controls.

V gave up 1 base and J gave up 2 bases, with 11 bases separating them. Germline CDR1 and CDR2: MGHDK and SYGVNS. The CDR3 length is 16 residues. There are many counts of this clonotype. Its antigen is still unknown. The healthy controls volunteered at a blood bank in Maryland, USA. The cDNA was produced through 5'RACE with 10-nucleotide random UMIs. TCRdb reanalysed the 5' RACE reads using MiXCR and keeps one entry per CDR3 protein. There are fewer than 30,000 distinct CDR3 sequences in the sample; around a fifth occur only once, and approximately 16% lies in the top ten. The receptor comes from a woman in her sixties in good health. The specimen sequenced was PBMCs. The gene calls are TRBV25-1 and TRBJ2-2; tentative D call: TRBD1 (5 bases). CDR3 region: CASSEWAGQNTGELFF. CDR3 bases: TGTGCCAGCAGTGAATGGGCAGGACAAAACACCGGGGAGCTGTTTTTT.